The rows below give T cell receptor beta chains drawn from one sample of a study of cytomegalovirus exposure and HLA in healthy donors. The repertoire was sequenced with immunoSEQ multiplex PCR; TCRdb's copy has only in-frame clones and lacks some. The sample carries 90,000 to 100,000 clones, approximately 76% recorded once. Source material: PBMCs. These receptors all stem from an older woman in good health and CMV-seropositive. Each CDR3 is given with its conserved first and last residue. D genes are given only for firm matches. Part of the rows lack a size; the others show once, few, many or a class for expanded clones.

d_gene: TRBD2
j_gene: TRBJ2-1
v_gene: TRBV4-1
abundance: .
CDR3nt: TGCGCCAGCAGCCAACCCCTCCTAGCGGACTTCTACAATGAGCAGTTCTTC
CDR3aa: CASSQPLLADFYNEQFF

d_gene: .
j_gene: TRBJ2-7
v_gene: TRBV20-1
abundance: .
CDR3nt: TGCAGTGCTGCGTCCTACGAGCAGTACTTC
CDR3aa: CSAASYEQYF

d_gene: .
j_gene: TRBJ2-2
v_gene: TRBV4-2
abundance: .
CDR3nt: TGTGCCAGCAGCCAAGATTTAGACGGGAGCACCGGGGAGCTGTTTTTT
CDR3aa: CASSQDLDGSTGELFF

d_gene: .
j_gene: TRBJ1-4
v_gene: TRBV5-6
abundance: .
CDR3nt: TGTGCCAGCAGCTTGGGACCCCCGCGGGAAAAACTGTTTTTT
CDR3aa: CASSLGPPREKLFF

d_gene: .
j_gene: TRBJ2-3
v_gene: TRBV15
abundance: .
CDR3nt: TGTGCCACCGGGGCTACCCAGTGGGATACGCAGTATTTT
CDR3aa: CATGATQWDTQYF

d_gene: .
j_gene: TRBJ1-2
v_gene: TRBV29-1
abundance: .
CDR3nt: TGCAGCGTTGTCTCTAGGACTCAAACTGGCTACACCTTC
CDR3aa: CSVVSRTQTGYTF

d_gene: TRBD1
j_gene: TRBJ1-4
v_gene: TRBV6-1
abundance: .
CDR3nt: TGTGCCAGCAGACTGACAGGGGCTAATGAAAAACTGTTTTTT
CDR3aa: CASRLTGANEKLFF

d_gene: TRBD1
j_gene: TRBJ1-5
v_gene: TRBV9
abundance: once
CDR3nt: TGTGCCAGCAGCGTAGGGACAGGGGGGGTTCAGCCCCAGCATTTT
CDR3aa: CASSVGTGGVQPQHF

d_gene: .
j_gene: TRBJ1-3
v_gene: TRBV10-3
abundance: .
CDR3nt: TGTGCCATCACCGGAGGGGTAGCGACTCACTCTGGAAACACCATATATTTT
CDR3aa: CAITGGVATHSGNTIYF

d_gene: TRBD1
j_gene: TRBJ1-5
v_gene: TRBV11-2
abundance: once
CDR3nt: TGTGCCAGCAGCTCCAGGGGGAATCAGCCCCAGCATTTT
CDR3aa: CASSSRGNQPQHF

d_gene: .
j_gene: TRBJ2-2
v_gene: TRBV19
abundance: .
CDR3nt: TGTGCCAGTCGACGGGGGTCCGGGGAGCTGTTTTTT
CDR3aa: CASRRGSGELFF

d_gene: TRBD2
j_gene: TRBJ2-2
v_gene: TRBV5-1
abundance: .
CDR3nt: TGCGCCAGCAGCTCTGGGACTAGCGGAAACACCGGGGAGCTGTTTTTT
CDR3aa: CASSSGTSGNTGELFF

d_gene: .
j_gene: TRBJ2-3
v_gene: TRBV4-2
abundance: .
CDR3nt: TGTGCCAGCAGCCAAGGCACAGGAGAGTCAGATACGCAGTATTTT
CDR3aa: CASSQGTGESDTQYF

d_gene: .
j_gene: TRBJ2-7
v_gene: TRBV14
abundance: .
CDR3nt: TGTGCCAGCAGCCAAGTGGAAACCGGACCTAGGGGCTACGAGCAGTACTTC
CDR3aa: CASSQVETGPRGYEQYF

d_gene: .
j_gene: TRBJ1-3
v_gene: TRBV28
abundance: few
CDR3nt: TGTGCCAGCACCTCGGGGGATCTCTCTGGAAACACCATATATTTT
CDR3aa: CASTSGDLSGNTIYF

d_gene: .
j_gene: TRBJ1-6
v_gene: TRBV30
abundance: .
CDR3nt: TGTGCCTGGAAGCTAGGGACTACGAATTCACCCCTCCACTTT
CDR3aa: CAWKLGTTNSPLHF

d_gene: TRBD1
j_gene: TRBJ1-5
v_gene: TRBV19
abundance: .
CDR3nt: TGTGCCAGTAGTACTAGGCCGGGAGGCAGGGGGCTCCAGCCCCAGCATTTT
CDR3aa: CASSTRPGGRGLQPQHF

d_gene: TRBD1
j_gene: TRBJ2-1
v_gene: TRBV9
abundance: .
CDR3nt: TGTGCCAGCAGCGCGTCCGGGACAGAGCACGGGGAGCAGTTCTTC
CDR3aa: CASSASGTEHGEQFF

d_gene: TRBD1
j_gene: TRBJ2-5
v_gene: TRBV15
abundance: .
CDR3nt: TGTGCCACCAGCGGAGGACCTCGAACCGGGACAGGGGGTAGGGAGACCCAGTACTTC
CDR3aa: CATSGGPRTGTGGRETQYF

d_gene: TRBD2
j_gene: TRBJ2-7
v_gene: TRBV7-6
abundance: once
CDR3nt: TGTGCCAGCAGCTTATATCCCCCCGGGACTAGCGGGGGAACCTACGAGCAGTACTTC
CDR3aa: CASSLYPPGTSGGTYEQYF

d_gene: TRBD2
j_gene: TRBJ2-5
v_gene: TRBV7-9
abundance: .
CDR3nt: TGTGCCAGCAGCTCCGGAGGGAATAGACGAGCGGGGGCCCAGTACTTC
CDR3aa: CASSSGGNRRAGAQYF

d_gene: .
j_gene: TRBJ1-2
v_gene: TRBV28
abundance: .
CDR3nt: TGTGCCAGCAGACAGTCTAACTATGGCTACACCTTC
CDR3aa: CASRQSNYGYTF

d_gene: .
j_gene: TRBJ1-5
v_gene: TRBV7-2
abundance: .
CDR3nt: TGTGCCAGCAGCCCCGGGTCCGATGGTCAGCCCCAGCATTTT
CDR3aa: CASSPGSDGQPQHF

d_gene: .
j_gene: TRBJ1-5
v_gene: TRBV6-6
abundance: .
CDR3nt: TGTGCCAGCAGTTACCCGGGGAGCAATCAGCCCCAGCATTTT
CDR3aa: CASSYPGSNQPQHF

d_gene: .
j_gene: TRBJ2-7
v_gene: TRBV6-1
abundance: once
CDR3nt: TGTGCCAGCAGACAGGGACAAGGGAACTCCTACGAGCAGTACTTC
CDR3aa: CASRQGQGNSYEQYF

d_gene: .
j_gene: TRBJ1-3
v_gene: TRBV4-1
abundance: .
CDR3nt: TGCGCCAGCAGCCAAGGACAGAGAACTGGAAACACCATATATTTT
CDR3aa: CASSQGQRTGNTIYF

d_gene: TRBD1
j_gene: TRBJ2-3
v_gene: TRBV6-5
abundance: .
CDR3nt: TGTGCCAGCAGTGCCGGGACAGGGGGCACAGATACGCAGTATTTT
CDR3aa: CASSAGTGGTDTQYF

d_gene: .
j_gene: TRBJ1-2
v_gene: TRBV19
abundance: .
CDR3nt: TGTGCCAGTAGGGGAGGGACACACTATGGCTACACCTTC
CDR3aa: CASRGGTHYGYTF

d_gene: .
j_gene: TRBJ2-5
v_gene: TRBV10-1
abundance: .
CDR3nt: TGCGCCAGCAGTGGGAAGGGGCTGGAGACCCAGTACTTC
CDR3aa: CASSGKGLETQYF